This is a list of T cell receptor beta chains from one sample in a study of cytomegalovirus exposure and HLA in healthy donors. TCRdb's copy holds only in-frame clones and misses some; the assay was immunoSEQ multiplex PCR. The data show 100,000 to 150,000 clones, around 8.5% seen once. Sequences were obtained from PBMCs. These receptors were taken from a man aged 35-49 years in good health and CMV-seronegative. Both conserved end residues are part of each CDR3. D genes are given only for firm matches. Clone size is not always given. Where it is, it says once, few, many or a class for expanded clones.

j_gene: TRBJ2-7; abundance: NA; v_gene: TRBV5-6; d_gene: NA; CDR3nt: TGTGCCAGCAGCTTGGCTTGGGGCAGGGGCTACGAGCAGTACTTC; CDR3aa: CASSLAWGRGYEQYF
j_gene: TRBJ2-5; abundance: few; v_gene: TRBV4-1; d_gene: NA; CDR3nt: TGCGCCAGCAGCCTTCCCGGGGGCCAAGAGACCCAGTACTTC; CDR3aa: CASSLPGGQETQYF
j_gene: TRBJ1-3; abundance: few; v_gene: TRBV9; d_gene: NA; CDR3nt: TGTGCCAGCAGCCCCCTGGGAGGGCTTAGAAACACCATATATTTT; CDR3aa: CASSPLGGLRNTIYF
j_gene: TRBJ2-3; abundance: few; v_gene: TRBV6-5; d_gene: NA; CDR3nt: TGTGCCAGCAGCCCGAATAGCGGAGATACGCAGTATTTT; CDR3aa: CASSPNSGDTQYF
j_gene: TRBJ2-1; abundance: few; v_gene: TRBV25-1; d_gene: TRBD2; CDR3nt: TGTGCCACCCGGCGGGGGATTAATGAGCAGTTCTTC; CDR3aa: CATRRGINEQFF
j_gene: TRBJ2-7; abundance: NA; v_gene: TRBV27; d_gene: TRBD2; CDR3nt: TGTGCCAGCAGGGGCTTGGGAGGGCCAACCTCTTTCTACGAGCAGTACTTC; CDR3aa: CASRGLGGPTSFYEQYF
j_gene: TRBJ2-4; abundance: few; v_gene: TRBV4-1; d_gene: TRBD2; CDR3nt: TGCGCCAGCAGCCCGGGACTAGCGGGGGGGCATGGCAAAAACATTCAGTACTTC; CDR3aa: CASSPGLAGGHGKNIQYF
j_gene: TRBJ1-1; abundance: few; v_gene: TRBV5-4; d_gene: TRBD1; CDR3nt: TGTGCCAGCAGCTTTGAGACAGGGGGCACTGAAGCTTTCTTT; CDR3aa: CASSFETGGTEAFF
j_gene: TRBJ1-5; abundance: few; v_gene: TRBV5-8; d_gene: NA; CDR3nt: TGTGCCAGCGGTCGTACGGGGGACTTTAACCAGCCCCAGCATTTT; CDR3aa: CASGRTGDFNQPQHF
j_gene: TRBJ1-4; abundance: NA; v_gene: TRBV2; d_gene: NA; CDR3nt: TGTGCCAGTAGGCAGGTTAATGAAAAACTGTTTTTT; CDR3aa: CASRQVNEKLFF
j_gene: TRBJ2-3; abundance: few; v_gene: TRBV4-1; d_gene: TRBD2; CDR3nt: TGCGCCAGCAGCCCGGGACTAGCGGGGATCACAGATACGCAGTATTTT; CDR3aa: CASSPGLAGITDTQYF
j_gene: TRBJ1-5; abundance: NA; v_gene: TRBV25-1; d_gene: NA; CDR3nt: TGTGCCAGCAGTGAAGTTGGGGGCACCCAGCCCCAGCATTTT; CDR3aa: CASSEVGGTQPQHF
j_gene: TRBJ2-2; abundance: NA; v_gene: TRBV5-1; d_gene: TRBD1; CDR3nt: TGCGCCAGCAGCTCCACAGGGGAATACACCGGGGAGCTGTTTTTT; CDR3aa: CASSSTGEYTGELFF
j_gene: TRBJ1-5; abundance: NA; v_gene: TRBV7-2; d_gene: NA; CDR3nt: TGTGCCAGCAGCTTAGCCTCGGGAGAGGACAATCAGCCCCAGCATTTT; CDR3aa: CASSLASGEDNQPQHF
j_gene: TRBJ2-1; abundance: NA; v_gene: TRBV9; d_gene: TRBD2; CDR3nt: TGTGCCAGCAGCGCCCCTAGCGGGGGGATGAATGAGCAGTTCTTC; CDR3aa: CASSAPSGGMNEQFF
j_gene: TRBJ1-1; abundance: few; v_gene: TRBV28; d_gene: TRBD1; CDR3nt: TGTGCCAGCAGTTTTCTAGGGGACAGGGTGGGTGAGCAATTGAACACTGAAGCTTTCTTT; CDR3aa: CASSFLGDRVGEQLNTEAFF
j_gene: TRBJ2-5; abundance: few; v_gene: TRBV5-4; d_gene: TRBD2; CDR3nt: TGTGCCAGCAGCTTGGTGGTAGCGGGGGTTGAGACCCAGTACTTC; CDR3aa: CASSLVVAGVETQYF
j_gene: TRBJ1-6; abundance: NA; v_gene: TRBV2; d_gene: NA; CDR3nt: TGTGCCAGCAGAAGAGGGGCAGGGGAAAATTCACCCCTCCACTTT; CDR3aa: CASRRGAGENSPLHF
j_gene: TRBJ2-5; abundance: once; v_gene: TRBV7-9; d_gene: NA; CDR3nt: TGTGCCAGCAGTGACAGCGAAGAGACCCAGTACTTC; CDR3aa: CASSDSEETQYF
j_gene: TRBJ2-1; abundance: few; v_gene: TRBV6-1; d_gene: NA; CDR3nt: TGTGCCAGCAGTGAATACAGGGCGCGCTCCTACAATGAGCAGTTCTTC; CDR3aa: CASSEYRARSYNEQFF
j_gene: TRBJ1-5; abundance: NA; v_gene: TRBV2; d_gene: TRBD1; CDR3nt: TGTGCCAGCAGTGGTGAGGGACAGGGAAATCAGCCCCAGCATTTT; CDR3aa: CASSGEGQGNQPQHF
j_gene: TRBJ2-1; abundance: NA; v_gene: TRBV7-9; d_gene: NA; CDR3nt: TGTGCCAGCAGCCCCAAACCCCGACTAAGCAATGAGCAGTTCTTC; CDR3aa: CASSPKPRLSNEQFF
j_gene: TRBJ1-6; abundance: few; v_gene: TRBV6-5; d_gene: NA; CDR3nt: TGTGCCAGCAGTTACTCGAGAGACAGGAATTCACCCCTCCACTTT; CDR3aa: CASSYSRDRNSPLHF
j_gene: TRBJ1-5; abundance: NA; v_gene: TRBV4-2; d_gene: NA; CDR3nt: TGTGCCAGCAGCCAAGGGGCAGGGGATAGCAATCAGCCCCAGCATTTT; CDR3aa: CASSQGAGDSNQPQHF
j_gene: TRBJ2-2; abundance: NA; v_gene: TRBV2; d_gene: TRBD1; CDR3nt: TGTGCCAGCAGTTTTCAATACGGGGACAGGGCCACCGCCCCGAACACCGGGGAGCTGTTTTTT; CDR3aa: CASSFQYGDRATAPNTGELFF
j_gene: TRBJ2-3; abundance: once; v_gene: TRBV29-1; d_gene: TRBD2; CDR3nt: TGCAGCGTTGAAGAAGGACTAGCGGTAGCAGATACGCAGTATTTT; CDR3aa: CSVEEGLAVADTQYF
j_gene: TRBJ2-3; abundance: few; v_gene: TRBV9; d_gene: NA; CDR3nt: TGTGCCAGCAGCGTAGGGGCAGGATTCACAGATACGCAGTATTTT; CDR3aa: CASSVGAGFTDTQYF
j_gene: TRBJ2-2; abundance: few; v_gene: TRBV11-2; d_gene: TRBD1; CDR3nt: TGTGCCAGCAGCACAGCCCCCGGGACAGACACCGGGGAGCTGTTTTTT; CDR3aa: CASSTAPGTDTGELFF
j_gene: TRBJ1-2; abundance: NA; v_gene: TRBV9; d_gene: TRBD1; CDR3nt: TGTGCCAGCAGCGTCGGGGACAGGTCCTCGGGGAGTGGCGGCTACACCTTC; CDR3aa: CASSVGDRSSGSGGYTF
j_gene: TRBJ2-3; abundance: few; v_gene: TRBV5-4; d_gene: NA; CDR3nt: TGTGCCAGCAGCTTTTCCGGTAGCACAGATACGCAGTATTTT; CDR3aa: CASSFSGSTDTQYF
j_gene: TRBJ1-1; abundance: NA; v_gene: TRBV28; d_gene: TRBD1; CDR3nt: TGTGCCAGCATTCGAACTCAGGGGGCTGACACTGAAGCTTTCTTT; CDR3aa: CASIRTQGADTEAFF
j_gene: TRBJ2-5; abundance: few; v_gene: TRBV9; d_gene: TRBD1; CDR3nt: TGTGCCAGCAGCAAACAGGGGATGGTGGTAGAGACCCAGTACTTC; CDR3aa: CASSKQGMVVETQYF
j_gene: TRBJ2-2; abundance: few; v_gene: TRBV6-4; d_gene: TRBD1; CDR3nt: TGTGGGGGACAGGGCCTGAACACCGGGGAGCTGTTTTTT; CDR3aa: CGGQGLNTGELFF
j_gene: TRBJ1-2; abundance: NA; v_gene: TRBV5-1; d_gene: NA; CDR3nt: TGCGCCAGCAGCTTGGCGGGCGGGTATGGCTACACCTTC; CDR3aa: CASSLAGGYGYTF
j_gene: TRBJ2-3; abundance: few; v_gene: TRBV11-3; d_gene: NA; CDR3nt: TGTGCCAGCAGCACGGAAAGGGGGGGGCTGCCAGATACGCAGTATTTT; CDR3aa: CASSTERGGLPDTQYF
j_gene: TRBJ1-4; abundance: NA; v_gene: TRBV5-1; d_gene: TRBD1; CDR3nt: TGCGCCAGCAGCTTGGTAGGGGGCGAGGATGAAAAACTGTTTTTT; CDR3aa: CASSLVGGEDEKLFF
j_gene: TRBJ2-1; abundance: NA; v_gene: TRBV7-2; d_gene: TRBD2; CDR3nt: TGTGCCAGCAGGTGGGACGCGGGGGGATACAATGAGCAGTTCTTC; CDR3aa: CASRWDAGGYNEQFF
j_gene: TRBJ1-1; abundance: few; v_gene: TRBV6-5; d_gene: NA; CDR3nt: TGTGCCAGCAGCTATGCGGGACTTCCGAACACTGAAGCTTTCTTT; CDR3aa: CASSYAGLPNTEAFF
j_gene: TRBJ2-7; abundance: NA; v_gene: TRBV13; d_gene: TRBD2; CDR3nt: TGTGCCAGCAGCTTATCTCGAGCGGGGGCCTACGAGCAGTACTTC; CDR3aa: CASSLSRAGAYEQYF
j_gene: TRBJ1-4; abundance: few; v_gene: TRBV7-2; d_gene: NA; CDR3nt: TGTGCCAGCAGCCGACAGCCAACTAATGAAAAACTGTTTTTT; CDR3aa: CASSRQPTNEKLFF
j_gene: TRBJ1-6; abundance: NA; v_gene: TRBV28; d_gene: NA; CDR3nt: TGTGCCAGCAGTCCACCTCCTAAGGGGGTGGTTAATTCACCCCTCCACTTT; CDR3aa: CASSPPPKGVVNSPLHF
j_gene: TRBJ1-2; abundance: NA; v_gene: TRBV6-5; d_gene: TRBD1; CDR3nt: TGTGCCAGCAGGTTCCCAGACAGGGGCCATGGCTACACCTTC; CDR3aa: CASRFPDRGHGYTF
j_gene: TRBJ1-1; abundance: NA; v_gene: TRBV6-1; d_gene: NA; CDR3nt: TGTGCCAGCAGTCCCCTCGGCACTGAAGCTTTCTTT; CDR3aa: CASSPLGTEAFF
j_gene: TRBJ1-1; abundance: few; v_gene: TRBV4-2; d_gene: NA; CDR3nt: TGTGCCAGCAGCCAAGACAGAACGAACACTGAAGCTTTCTTT; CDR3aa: CASSQDRTNTEAFF
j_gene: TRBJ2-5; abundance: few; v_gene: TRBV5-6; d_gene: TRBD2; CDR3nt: TGTGCCAGCAGGTCCATAGCGGGGGATTTCCAAGAGACCCAGTACTTC; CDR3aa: CASRSIAGDFQETQYF
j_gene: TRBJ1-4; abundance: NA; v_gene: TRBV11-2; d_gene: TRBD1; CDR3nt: TGTGCCAGCAGCTTGACAGGGTCTAATGAAAAACTGTTTTTT; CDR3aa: CASSLTGSNEKLFF
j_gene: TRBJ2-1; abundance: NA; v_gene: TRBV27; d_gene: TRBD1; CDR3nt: TGTGCCAGCAGTGTTGGACAGGGTTTCAATGAGCAGTTCTTC; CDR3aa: CASSVGQGFNEQFF
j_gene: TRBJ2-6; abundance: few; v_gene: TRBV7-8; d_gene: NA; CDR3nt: TGTGCCAGCAGCGCACAGCAGGGCTCTGGGGCCAACGTCCTGACTTTC; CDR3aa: CASSAQQGSGANVLTF
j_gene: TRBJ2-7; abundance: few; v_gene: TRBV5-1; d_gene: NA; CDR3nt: TGCGCCAGCAGCCTGACGAGCTCGGGTTACGAGCAGTACTTC; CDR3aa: CASSLTSSGYEQYF
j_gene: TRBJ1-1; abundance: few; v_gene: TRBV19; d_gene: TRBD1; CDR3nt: TGTGCCAGTTCCCTTACAGGGGGCACTGAAGCTTTCTTT; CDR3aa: CASSLTGGTEAFF